A selection of T cell receptor beta chains follows, all from one sample in a study of blood T cells in healthy people across ages. A single record per CDR3 protein comes from TCRdb applying MiXCR to the 5' RACE reads. Of under 2 million distinct CDR3 sequences in the sample, 30% to 40% are singletons; the top ten hold about 11%. The sample consisted of blood. These receptors all stem from a woman aged 25 to 39 in good health. CDR3s include the opening cysteine and the closing phenylalanine or tryptophan. A D gene is named only where the DNA matches it firmly. Size values are once, few and many counts, or a class for expanded clones, and some rows have none.

14,NA,TRBV20-1,many,TRBJ1-6,CSARDQGYASPLHF,TGCAGTGCTAGAGATCAGGGGTACGCTTCACCCCTCCACTTT
15,NA,TRBV10-3,many,TRBJ2-7,CAISERPVVAYEQYF,TGTGCCATCAGTGAGCGACCTGTCGTGGCCTACGAGCAGTACTTC
14,NA,TRBV9,few,TRBJ2-7,CASSVAVNSYEQYF,TGTGCCAGCAGCGTAGCCGTAAACTCCTACGAGCAGTACTTC
18,TRBD1,TRBV5-1,few,TRBJ2-1,CASSFFARDRGPLDEQFF,TGCGCCAGTAGCTTCTTTGCCCGGGACAGGGGGCCCTTGGATGAGCAGTTCTTC
13,NA,TRBV5-1,NA,TRBJ1-2,CASSSGLLNGYTF,TGCGCCAGCAGCTCCGGACTGCTGAATGGCTACACCTTC
15,TRBD1,TRBV28,NA,TRBJ1-1,CASSSMGQTETEAFF,TGTGCCAGCAGTTCCATGGGACAGACGGAAACTGAAGCTTTCTTT
16,NA,TRBV4-1,few,TRBJ2-1,CASSASSGTRFNEQFF,TGCGCCAGCAGCGCCTCATCCGGGACACGATTCAATGAGCAGTTCTTC
15,TRBD1,TRBV12-3/TRBV12-4,few,TRBJ2-7,CASSLGQGRPYEQYF,TGTGCCAGCAGTTTAGGACAGGGGAGGCCCTACGAGCAGTACTTC
15,NA,TRBV12-3/TRBV12-4,few,TRBJ1-2,CASSPGGGKGYGYTF,TGTGCCAGCAGTCCGGGGGGGGGTAAAGGCTATGGCTACACCTTC
11,NA,TRBV27,NA,TRBJ1-1,CASSTYNEAFF,TGTGCCAGCAGCACTTACAACGAAGCTTTCTTT
14,NA,TRBV6-5,NA,TRBJ1-2,CASSTTGNIFGYTF,TGTGCCAGCAGTACAACAGGGAACATTTTTGGCTACACCTTC
13,NA,TRBV2,NA,TRBJ2-7,CASAKTGSYEQYF,TGTGCCAGCGCAAAGACAGGTTCCTACGAGCAGTACTTC
12,NA,TRBV6-2/TRBV6-3,NA,TRBJ1-5,CASSRGSQLQHF,TGTGCCAGCAGTAGAGGGTCGCAGCTCCAGCATTTT
13,NA,TRBV6-6,NA,TRBJ1-1,CASSYSMGTEAFF,TGTGCCAGCAGTTACTCGATGGGTACTGAAGCTTTCTTT
21,TRBD2,TRBV7-2,many,TRBJ2-3,CASSLAPGLAGAYGGTDTQYF,TGTGCCAGCAGCTTAGCCCCCGGACTAGCGGGGGCATATGGGGGCACAGATACGCAGTATTTT
18,TRBD1,TRBV6-1,NA,TRBJ2-2,CASSEAGGPGGIAGELFF,TGTGCCAGCAGTGAAGCGGGGGGTCCAGGGGGCATAGCCGGGGAGCTGTTTTTT
15,TRBD1,TRBV28,NA,TRBJ2-5,CASSLDGDRTETQYF,TGTGCCAGCAGTCTGGACGGGGACAGGACAGAGACCCAGTACTTC
16,NA,TRBV29-1,few,TRBJ1-2,CSVENHSGIGDYGYTF,TGCAGCGTTGAGAATCATTCAGGGATCGGCGACTATGGCTACACCTTC
12,NA,TRBV11-2,few,TRBJ2-1,CASREGRDEQFF,TGTGCCAGCAGGGAGGGTAGAGATGAGCAGTTCTTC
15,TRBD1,TRBV20-1,NA,TRBJ2-7,CSARDHQGDRYEQYF,TGCAGTGCTAGAGATCATCAGGGGGATAGGTACGAGCAGTACTTC
16,TRBD2,TRBV28,NA,TRBJ2-7,CAGSPMGSGTSYEQYF,TGTGCCGGCAGCCCCATGGGTAGCGGGACCTCCTACGAGCAGTACTTC
14,TRBD1,TRBV6-2/TRBV6-3,many,TRBJ2-7,CASSLNRGRYEQYF,TGTGCCAGCAGTTTGAACAGGGGACGCTACGAGCAGTACTTC
16,TRBD2,TRBV7-9,NA,TRBJ2-1,CASSLLLAGGINEQFF,TGTGCCAGCAGCCTCTTACTGGCGGGAGGGATAAATGAGCAGTTCTTC
13,NA,TRBV18,NA,TRBJ2-3,CASSRSGIDTQYF,TGTGCCAGCTCACGTTCAGGGATCGATACGCAGTATTTT
14,NA,TRBV12-3/TRBV12-4,NA,TRBJ1-2,CASSPDTVNYGYTF,TGTGCCAGCAGCCCGGACACAGTTAACTATGGCTACACCTTC
10,NA,TRBV20-1,NA,TRBJ2-7,CSLREYEQYF,TGCAGCCTCAGGGAGTACGAGCAGTACTTC
16,NA,TRBV20-1,many,TRBJ1-4,CSAFTLGQRKGEKLFF,TGCAGTGCTTTCACCCTCGGACAGCGAAAAGGGGAAAAACTGTTTTTT
19,TRBD1,TRBV28,few,TRBJ2-2,CASSFLPRGTGYSTGELFF,TGTGCCAGCAGTTTCCTGCCTCGGGGGACAGGTTACTCCACCGGGGAGCTGTTTTTT
15,NA,TRBV11-2,few,TRBJ2-5,CASSSYRELGETQYF,TGTGCCAGCAGCTCTTACAGGGAACTTGGGGAGACCCAGTACTTC
13,TRBD1,TRBV6-6,NA,TRBJ2-7,CASKGTGIYEQYF,TGTGCCAGCAAGGGGACAGGGATCTACGAGCAGTACTTC
13,NA,TRBV6-2/TRBV6-3,NA,TRBJ2-5,CAAGLGARGEQYF,TGTGCCGCCGGTTTGGGGGCTCGGGGGGAGCAGTACTTC
15,NA,TRBV5-1,NA,TRBJ2-1,CASSLMEGVYNEQFF,TGCGCCAGCAGCTTGATGGAAGGGGTCTACAATGAGCAGTTCTTC
11,TRBD1,TRBV30,few,TRBJ1-2,CAGTGGRGYTF,TGTGCCGGGACAGGGGGCAGAGGCTACACCTTC
14,NA,TRBV12-5,NA,TRBJ2-1,CASGIPKSYNEQFF,TGTGCTAGTGGCATCCCGAAATCCTACAATGAGCAGTTCTTC
13,NA,TRBV27,many,TRBJ1-1,CASSFKADTEAFF,TGTGCCAGCAGTTTTAAGGCGGACACTGAAGCTTTCTTT
15,TRBD2,TRBV28,NA,TRBJ2-5,CASSLSSAGGGTQYF,TGTGCCAGCAGTTTATCATCCGCGGGGGGGGGGACCCAGTACTTC
13,TRBD2,TRBV5-1,many,TRBJ2-7,CASSEAGNYEQYF,TGCGCCAGCAGCGAAGCGGGAAACTACGAGCAGTACTTC
13,NA,TRBV6-1,NA,TRBJ1-1,CATAGTVGTEAFF,TGTGCCACCGCCGGGACGGTCGGGACTGAAGCTTTCTTT
14,TRBD2,TRBV7-3,few,TRBJ2-1,CASSSTSGVPEQFF,TGTGCCAGCAGCTCGACTAGCGGGGTCCCCGAGCAGTTCTTC
15,NA,TRBV20-1,NA,TRBJ2-4,CSTGDGLRSSQGQYF,TGCAGTACTGGAGATGGGTTACGGAGCAGCCAAGGCCAGTACTTC
15,NA,TRBV30,NA,TRBJ1-4,CAWSFGVTTNEKLFF,TGTGCCTGGAGTTTCGGAGTAACAACTAATGAAAAACTGTTTTTT
16,TRBD1,TRBV6-6,NA,TRBJ1-1,CASSYSRGRGSTEAFF,TGTGCCAGCAGTTACTCAAGGGGGCGGGGGAGCACTGAAGCTTTCTTT
14,TRBD1,TRBV7-9,NA,TRBJ1-2,CGSSLGQVNYGYTF,TGTGGCAGCAGCTTAGGACAGGTTAACTATGGCTACACCTTC
14,NA,TRBV12-3/TRBV12-4,NA,TRBJ1-5,CASTLDRLNQPQHF,TGTGCCAGCACCCTGGACAGACTCAATCAGCCCCAGCATTTT
17,TRBD2,TRBV7-2,few,TRBJ2-7,CASSLGLAGGPSYEQYF,TGTGCCAGCAGCTTGGGACTAGCGGGAGGCCCCTCCTACGAGCAGTACTTC
15,TRBD2,TRBV20-1,NA,TRBJ2-3,CSARDRSGGTDTQYF,TGCAGTGCTAGAGATCGGAGCGGGGGCACAGATACGCAGTATTTT
16,TRBD1,TRBV20-1,few,TRBJ1-6,CSARVQGRGVNSPLHF,TGCAGTGCTAGGGTACAGGGGCGAGGGGTAAATTCACCCCTCCACTTT
14,TRBD1,TRBV6-6,many,TRBJ1-1,CASTQQGSGTEAFF,TGTGCCAGCACCCAACAGGGGAGTGGTACTGAAGCTTTCTTT